A single sample gave rise to the 25 T cell receptor beta chains below, sequenced in a study of T-cell memory formation after mild COVID-19. TCRdb fed the 5' RACE reads into MiXCR, producing one record per CDR3 protein. Of 250,000 to 350,000 distinct CDR3 sequences listed, roughly a fifth were seen once; the top ten hold 20% to 25%. Sequenced sample: PBMCs or a T cell subset sorted from them (not recorded which). These receptor sequences come from a man between 18 and 29 years old who had mild COVID-19 (a few samples of this study predate the infection). Cell type and time point are not known.

This clonotype turned up a few times. V and J are TRBV7-3 and TRBJ2-3; D may be TRBD2 (6 bases). In germline, CDR1 is SGHTA, CDR2 FQGTGA. CDR3 size: 14 residues. V was shortened by 2 bases and J by 2 bases, with 8 bases between the two germline ends. The CDR3: CASSLLAHTDTQYF. CDR3 DNA sequence: TGTGCCAGCAGCTTACTAGCGCACACAGATACGCAGTATTTT.

This chain joins TRBV7-8 and TRBJ1-2, with 9 bases matching TRBD1. The ends lost 2 bases at V and 2 bases at J; junction bases unmatched: 3. The germline V gene has CDR1 SGHVS and CDR2 FQNEAQ. The CDR3 runs 15 residues. The CDR3 nucleotides are TGTGCCAGCAGCTTATACGGGACAGGGAACTATGGCTACACCTTC. Amino acid sequence: CASSLYGTGNYGYTF. Full variable domain (remainder filled in from reference TRBV7-8 and TRBJ1-2): GAGVSQSPRYKVAKRGQDVALRCDPISGHVSLFWYQQALGQGPEFLTYFQNEAQLDKSGLPSDRFFAERPEGSVSTLKIQRTQQEDSAVYLCASSLYGTGNYGYTFGSGTRLTVV.

This clonotype occurred a few times. V gene TRBV5-5 combines with J gene TRBJ1-5; D perhaps matches TRBD1 (5 bases). The CDR3 runs 13 residues. The germline V gene encodes CDR1 SGHKS and CDR2 YYEKEE (reference sequence). V was clipped by 2 bases and J by 7 bases, with 10 bases between them. The CDR3 nucleotides read TGTGCCAGCAGCTTAGGGGCCCGGCAGCCCCAGCATTTT. This codes for CASSLGARQPQHF.

This clonotype was counted a few times. The chain has TRBV12-3 or TRBV12-4 and TRBJ1-1; D possibly corresponds to TRBD1 (5 bases). The CDR3 runs to 15 residues. With 3 bases removed from V and 5 bases from J, the gap between germline ends came to 16 bases. The CDR3 DNA sequence: TGTGCCAGCAGTTTTTATGGGACGGCGAAGACTGAAGCTTTCTTT. It encodes CASSFYGTAKTEAFF.

The chain couples TRBV29-1 to TRBJ2-3; tentative D call: TRBD2 (5 bases). The CDR3 has 12 residues. Germline V gives CDR1 SQVTM, CDR2 ANQGSEA. V lost 4 bases and J 5 bases, leaving 10 bases between the germline ends. The CDR3 is CSVAESGDTQYF. The DNA of the CDR3 is TGCAGCGTTGCGGAGAGCGGAGATACGCAGTATTTT.

The V and J genes are TRBV7-2 and TRBJ2-7, with 7 bases aligning to TRBD1. Germline V CDR1 and CDR2: SGHTA, FQGNSA. Trimming removed 5 bases from V and 6 bases from J; junction bases left unmatched: 7. The length of the CDR3 is 13 residues. Here the CDR3 reads CASSPRQGGEQYV. The DNA for the CDR3 is TGTGCCAGCAGCCCCCGACAGGGTGGCGAGCAGTACGTC.

This clonotype was detected only a few times. The chain links TRBV4-1 to TRBJ2-3; D is perhaps TRBD1 (5 bases). Trimming took 1 base from V and 10 from J, leaving 15 bases between them. CDR1 and CDR2 from the germline V gene are MGHRA and YSYEKL. This CDR3 spans 14 amino acids. The CDR3 sequence is CASSQAGRDGPQYF. The CDR3 bases are TGCGCCAGCAGCCAAGCAGGCAGGGATGGCCCGCAGTATTTT.

This clonotype was seen many times. This CDR3 is CASSQEYETTRYEQYF. The CDR3 region has the DNA TGCGCCAGCAGCCAAGAATACGAGACAACCAGATACGAGCAGTACTTC. This chain connects TRBV4-3 to TRBJ2-7; D call uncertain. This CDR3 spans 16 amino acids. V dropped 0 bases and J dropped 4 bases, with 16 bases sitting between them. The V gene's germline CDR1 is LGHNA and CDR2 YSLEER.

This clonotype was recorded a few times. The V and J genes are TRBV4-1 and TRBJ1-5; TRBD1 is a possible D gene (5 bases). With 1 base removed from V and 2 bases from J, the gap between germline ends came to 12 bases. This CDR3 has 16 residues. Looked up from germline, CDR1 is MGHRA and CDR2 is YSYEKL. DNA for the CDR3: TGCGCCAGCAGCCAAGGGGTCGGCAGGGGCAATCAGCCCCAGCATTTT. Amino acid sequence: CASSQGVGRGNQPQHF.

The rearrangement links TRBV7-2 to TRBJ1-1; no reliable D call. The CDR3 covers 15 residues. V lost 4 bases, J lost 1 base, and 13 bases lay in between. The germline V gene has CDR1 SGHTA and CDR2 FQGNSA. CDR3 sequence: CASSSYTGRNTEAFF. Here the CDR3 DNA reads TGTGCCAGCAGCTCGTACACCGGGAGGAACACTGAAGCTTTCTTT.

This clonotype has a count of ten or more. This chain uses TRBV5-5 with TRBJ2-7, with D perhaps TRBD1 (5 bases). This CDR3 has 15 residues. Deletions cut 5 bases from V and 0 bases from J, with 15 bases between. CDR1 is SGHKS, CDR2 YYEKEE, per germline (reference sequence). CDR3 bases: TGTGCCAGCAGATCAGGGTTATCCCCCTCCTACGAGCAGTACGTC. Encoded protein: CASRSGLSPSYEQYV.

The V call is TRBV6-6, the J call TRBJ1-1, with 10 bases lining up with TRBD1. The germline gives CDR1 MNHNY, CDR2 SVGAGI (reference sequence). The CDR3 runs 15 residues. V was clipped by 2 bases and J by 3 bases; unmatched bases: 3. CDR3 DNA sequence: TGTGCCAGCAGTTACCACGGGACAGGGGACACTGAAGCTTTCTTT. Its translation is CASSYHGTGDTEAFF.

This clonotype was recorded a few times. The CDR3 DNA follows: TGTGCCAGCAGCTTAGAGGTAGCGGGGGAACAGTTCTTC. Translating gives CASSLEVAGEQFF. The chain carries TRBV11-2 and TRBJ2-1, with 9 bases lining up with TRBD2. CDR1 is SGHAT, CDR2 FQNNGV, per germline. There are 13 residues in the CDR3. Trimming took 0 bases from V and 13 from J; bases not matched to a gene: 4.

This clonotype has just a few counts. The chain couples TRBV4-3 to TRBJ2-3, with D maybe TRBD2 (5 bases). This CDR3 is 15 amino acids long. V lost 3 bases, J lost 5 bases, and 15 bases lay in between. Germline-derived CDR1 and CDR2 are LGHNA and YSLEER. The CDR3 coding sequence is TGCGCCAGCAGCCAGGCTTCCCCGGACTTAGATACGCAGTATTTT. Amino acids: CASSQASPDLDTQYF.

This clonotype came up a few times. The chain employs TRBV6-2 or TRBV6-3 and TRBJ2-7; TRBD1 agrees at 7 bases. Germline lookup yields CDR1 MNHEY and CDR2 SVGEGT. Losses at the gene ends were 5 bases for V and 3 bases for J; bases not matched to a gene: 4. The CDR3 has 13 amino acids. CDR3 nucleotide sequence: TGTGCCAGCAGTCGGACAGGCAACTACGAGCAGTACTTC. This codes for CASSRTGNYEQYF.

This clonotype has only a few counts. This CDR3 is CASSQGPSRLEAFF. CDR3 DNA: TGTGCCAGCAGCCAGGGACCCAGCAGGCTGGAAGCTTTCTTT. This sequence joins TRBV7-9 and TRBJ1-1; tentatively, D is TRBD1 (5 bases). The V gene's germline CDR1 is SEHNR and CDR2 FQNEAQ (reference sequence). This CDR3 contains 14 residues. With 5 bases removed from V and 8 bases from J, the gap between germline ends came to 18 bases. The entire variable domain, with the rest obtained from reference TRBV7-9 and TRBJ1-1, is as follows: DTGVSQNPRHKITKRGQNVTFRCDPISEHNRLYWYRQTLGQGPEFLTYFQNEAQLEKSRLLSDRFSAERPKGSFSTLEIQRTEQGDSAMYLCASSQGPSRLEAFFGQGTRLTVV.

V is TRBV2 and J is TRBJ2-5; 8 bases are a match to TRBD2. J lost 2 bases, V lost 7 bases, and 9 bases had no gene match. The CDR3 has 15 residues. CDR1 SNHLY and CDR2 FYNNEI come from the germline V gene. CDR3 in amino acids: CASTREGTRQETQYF. The CDR3 DNA reads TGTGCCAGCACCCGAGAGGGGACTAGGCAAGAGACCCAGTACTTC.

In this sample, this clonotype turned up a few times. The rearrangement joins TRBV28 to TRBJ1-1; D is possibly TRBD1 (5 bases). V lost 5 bases, J lost 2 bases, and 21 bases lay in between. The CDR3 runs 17 residues. Germline-derived CDR1 and CDR2 are MDHEN and SYDVKM. The CDR3 DNA follows: TGTGCCAGCAGTCCTCGGGGCTCCGTGGAAACAAACACTGAAGCTTTCTTT. This gives the protein CASSPRGSVETNTEAFF.

The CDR3 spells CASSPGTGYQPQHF. CDR3 nucleotides: TGTGCCAGCAGCCCCGGGACAGGGTATCAGCCCCAGCATTTT. The chain is built from TRBV7-6 and TRBJ1-5, with TRBD1 matching over 9 bases. V trimming: 5 bases; J trimming: 5 bases; junction bases outside the gene matches: 4. The length of the CDR3 is 14 residues. Per the germline V gene, CDR1 is SGHVS and CDR2 is FNYEAQ.

Only a few counts were recorded for this clonotype. The genes are TRBV20-1 and TRBJ1-1; D is possibly TRBD1 (6 bases). The CDR3 loop spans 13 amino acids. Germline V gene lookup returns CDR1 DFQATT and CDR2 SNEGSKA (reference sequence). Trimming shortened V by 6 bases and J by 4 bases, and 15 bases separated the two germline ends. The CDR3 sequence is CSAEGGGGTEAFF. The CDR3, as DNA: TGCAGTGCAGAGGGAGGGGGGGGCACTGAAGCTTTCTTT.

In this sample, this clonotype turned up many times. The chain uses TRBV24-1 and TRBJ2-7; no reliable D call. Germline CDR1 is KGHDR and CDR2 is SFDVKD. The CDR3 spans 11 residues. Deletions cut 6 bases from V and 5 bases from J, with 7 bases between. CDR3 loop: CATSMHDEQYV. DNA of the CDR3: TGTGCCACCAGTATGCACGACGAGCAGTACGTC.

This clonotype was observed a few times. The chain carries TRBV15 and TRBJ2-3, with TRBD2 matching over 10 bases. With 4 bases clipped from V and 0 bases from J, the junction kept 4 bases outside the gene matches. Germline V CDR1 and CDR2: LNHNV, YYDKDF (reference sequence). The CDR3 consists of 16 residues. CDR3 sequence: CATSKGLASSTDTQYF. The CDR3 nucleotides read TGTGCCACCAGCAAGGGACTAGCGAGTAGCACAGATACGCAGTATTTT.

The sample holds a few counts of this clonotype. The CDR3 region has the DNA TGTGCCAGCAGTCTCAGTAGGGGGCGGGTCGATGAGCAGTTCTTC. This translates into CASSLSRGRVDEQFF. The chain has TRBV7-3 and TRBJ2-1, with 7 positions matching TRBD1. Germline CDR1 and CDR2: SGHTA and FQGTGA. J lost 8 bases, V lost 6 bases, and 13 bases had no gene match. CDR3 length: 15 residues.

V gene TRBV5-5 combines with J gene TRBJ1-2, with D perhaps TRBD1 (5 bases). The CDR3 loop spans 14 amino acids. CDR1 and CDR2 from the germline V gene are SGHKS and YYEKEE (reference sequence). Trimming cost V 1 base and J 6 bases, with 13 bases left between them. In nucleotides, the CDR3 is TGTGCCAGCAGCTTGAGGGGAGGGGTGAATGGCTACACCTTC. Translation: CASSLRGGVNGYTF.

V and J are TRBV20-1 and TRBJ1-1; D remains ambiguous. The V and J ends lost 5 bases and 0 bases respectively, with 10 bases between them. Germline V gives CDR1 DFQATT, CDR2 SNEGSKA (reference sequence). The CDR3 runs 13 residues. The CDR3 DNA is TGCAGTGCTCCACGGGAGCTGAACACTGAAGCTTTCTTT. Translated: CSAPRELNTEAFF.